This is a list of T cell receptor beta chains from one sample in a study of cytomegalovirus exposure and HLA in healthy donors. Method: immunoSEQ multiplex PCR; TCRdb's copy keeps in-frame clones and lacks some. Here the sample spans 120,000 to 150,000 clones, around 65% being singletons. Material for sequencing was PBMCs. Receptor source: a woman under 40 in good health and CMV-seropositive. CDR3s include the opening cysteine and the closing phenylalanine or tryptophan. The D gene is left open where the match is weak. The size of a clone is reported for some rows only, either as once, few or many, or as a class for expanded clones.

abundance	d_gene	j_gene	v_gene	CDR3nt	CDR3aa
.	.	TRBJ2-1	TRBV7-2	TGTGCCAGCAGCCCCTCCTTCAATGAGCAGTTCTTC	CASSPSFNEQFF
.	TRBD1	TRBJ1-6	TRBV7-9	TGTGCCAGCAGCTTAGGGGGACAGGTGATCAACCTCCACTTT	CASSLGGQVINLHF
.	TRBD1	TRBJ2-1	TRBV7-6	TGTGCCAGCAGCTTATGGGACAGGGTAACCTACAATGAGCAGTTCTTC	CASSLWDRVTYNEQFF
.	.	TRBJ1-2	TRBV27	TGTGCCAGCCAAAGAGGGGGAAGCTACACCTTC	CASQRGGSYTF
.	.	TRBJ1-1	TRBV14	TGTGCCAGCAGCCAAGGGCGGGAAGCTTTCTTT	CASSQGREAFF
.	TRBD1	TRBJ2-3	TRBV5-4	TGTGCCAGCAGCCGCCCACAGGGGACAAACACAGATACGCAGTATTTT	CASSRPQGTNTDTQYF
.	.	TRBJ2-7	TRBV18	TGTGCCAGCTCACCACCATCAGTCTCCTACGAGCAGTACTTC	CASSPPSVSYEQYF
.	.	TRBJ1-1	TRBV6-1	TGTGCCAGCAGTGAGGGTTACAGGGTTTGGGCTTTCTTT	CASSEGYRVWAFF
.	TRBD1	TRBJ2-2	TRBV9	TGTGCCAGCAGCGCTGGACAGGGAGCGGCGGGGGAGCTGTTTTTT	CASSAGQGAAGELFF
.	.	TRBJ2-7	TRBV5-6	TGTGCCAGCAGCTTCCGCCGGACAGAAGTCGAGCAGTACTTC	CASSFRRTEVEQYF
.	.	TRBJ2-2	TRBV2	TGTGCCAGCAGTTCCAGCGGCACCGGGGAGCTGTTTTTT	CASSSSGTGELFF
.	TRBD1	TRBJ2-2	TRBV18	TGTGCCAGCTCACCCCAGGGCAGGGGGATCGGGGAGCTGTTTTTT	CASSPQGRGIGELFF
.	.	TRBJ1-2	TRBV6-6	TGTGCCAGCACCTCACCGCCCGGGAACTATGGCTACACCTTC	CASTSPPGNYGYTF
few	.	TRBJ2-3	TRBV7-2	TGTGCCAGCAGCCGCGAAAACACAGATACGCAGTATTTT	CASSRENTDTQYF
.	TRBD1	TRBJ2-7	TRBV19	TGTGCCAGTAGGAGGACGGGACAGAGACCCCTGGGTGACTACGAGCAGTACTTC	CASRRTGQRPLGDYEQYF
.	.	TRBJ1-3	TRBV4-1	TGCGCCAGCAGCCAAGTATCCGGGTCGGTGAACACCATATATTTT	CASSQVSGSVNTIYF
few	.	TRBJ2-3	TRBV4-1	TGCGCCAGCAGCCAACTAAGCACAGATACGCAGTATTTT	CASSQLSTDTQYF
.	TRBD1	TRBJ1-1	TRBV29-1	TGCAGCTCAATTGGGACAGGGTGGTCTGAAGCTTTCTTT	CSSIGTGWSEAFF
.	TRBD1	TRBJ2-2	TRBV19	TGTGCCACGCAACCATACAGGGGGCCGAACACCGGGGAGCTGTTTTTT	CATQPYRGPNTGELFF
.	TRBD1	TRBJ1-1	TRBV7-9	TGTGCCAGCAGCTCGCGCCGTACCGGGACAGGGGGGTCTGAAGCTTTCTTT	CASSSRRTGTGGSEAFF
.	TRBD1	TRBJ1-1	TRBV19	TGTGCCAGTAGTATAGATACAGGGGGCACTGAAGCTTTCTTT	CASSIDTGGTEAFF
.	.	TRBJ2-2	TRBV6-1	TGTGCCAGCAGCCTGACAGGTCTCACCGGGGAGCTGTTTTTT	CASSLTGLTGELFF